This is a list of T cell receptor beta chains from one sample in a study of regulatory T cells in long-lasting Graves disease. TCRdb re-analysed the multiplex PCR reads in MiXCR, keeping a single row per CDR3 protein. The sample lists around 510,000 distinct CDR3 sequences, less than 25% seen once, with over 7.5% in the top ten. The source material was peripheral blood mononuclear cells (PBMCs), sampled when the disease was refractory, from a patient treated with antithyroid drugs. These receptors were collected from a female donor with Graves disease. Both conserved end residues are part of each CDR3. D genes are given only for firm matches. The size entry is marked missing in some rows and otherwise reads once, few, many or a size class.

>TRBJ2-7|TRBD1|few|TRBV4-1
TGCGCCAGCAGCCTATTCTTGGGACAGGGGGCCTACGAGCAGTACTTC
CASSLFLGQGAYEQYF
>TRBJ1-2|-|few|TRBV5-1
TGCGCCAGCAGGACCGCCGAGGGCTATGGCTACACCTTC
CASRTAEGYGYTF
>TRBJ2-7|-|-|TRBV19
TGTGCCAGTAGTCACAATTCACAGGCCAGGGTCGGCGAGCAGTACTTC
CASSHNSQARVGEQYF
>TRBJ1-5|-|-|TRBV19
TGTGCCAGTAGTATAGCAGGAGATAGCAATCAGCCCCAGCATTTT
CASSIAGDSNQPQHF
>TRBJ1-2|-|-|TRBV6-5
TGTGCCAGCAGTTATACCACACAGGTTCGGCTCTCAGACTATGGCTACACCTTC
CASSYTTQVRLSDYGYTF
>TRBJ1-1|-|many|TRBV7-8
TGTGCCAGCAGCTTAGGTTTTTCGGGGGGCTCTGAAGCTTTCTTT
CASSLGFSGGSEAFF
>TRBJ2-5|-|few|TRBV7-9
TGTGCCAGCAGCCGTAGTGAGACCCAGTACTTC
CASSRSETQYF
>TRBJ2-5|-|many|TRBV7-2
TGTGCCAGCAGCTCCTATAAGAGGACGGAGACCCAGTACTTC
CASSSYKRTETQYF
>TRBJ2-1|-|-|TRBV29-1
TGCAGCGTTGGGGGAGGGGGCAATGAGCAGTTCTTC
CSVGGGGNEQFF
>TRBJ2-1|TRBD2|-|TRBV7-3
TGTGCCAGCAGCTTAGGGAACGGGGGGGTTCGCTCAAATGAGCAGTTCTTC
CASSLGNGGVRSNEQFF
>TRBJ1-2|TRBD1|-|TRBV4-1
TGCGCCAGCAGCCATCTGCCGGGACAGGGGATAAGAGGCTACACCTTC
CASSHLPGQGIRGYTF
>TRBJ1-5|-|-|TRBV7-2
TGTGCCAGCAGCTTAGGGGGCCACCAGCTATATAGCAATCAGCCCCAGCATTTT
CASSLGGHQLYSNQPQHF
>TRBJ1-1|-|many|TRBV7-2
TGTGCCAGCAGCTTAGGGGGGGAGGTTGGGACTGAAGCTTTCTTT
CASSLGGEVGTEAFF
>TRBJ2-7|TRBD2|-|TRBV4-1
TGCGCCAGCAGCCAGCCCCTAGCGGGAGCTGGATACGAGCAGTACTTC
CASSQPLAGAGYEQYF
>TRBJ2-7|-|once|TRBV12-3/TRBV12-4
TGTGCCAGCATTCATGAGTACGAGCAGTACTTC
CASIHEYEQYF
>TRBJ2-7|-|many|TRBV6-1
TGTGCCAACCTTCGACCCCGATCCTACGAGCAGTACTTC
CANLRPRSYEQYF
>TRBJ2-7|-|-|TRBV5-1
TGCGCCAGCAGCCGGGACACTTACTACGAGCAGTACTTC
CASSRDTYYEQYF
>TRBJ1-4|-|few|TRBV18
TGTGCCAGCTCACCCTTCGGATCGGAGGAAAAACTGTTTTTT
CASSPFGSEEKLFF
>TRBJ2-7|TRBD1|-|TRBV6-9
TGTGCCAGCAGTTACCCCCAGGGACAGGAGAGCGAGCAGTACTTC
CASSYPQGQESEQYF
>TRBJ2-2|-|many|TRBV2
TGTGCCAGCAGTGAACCAGGGGAGAGCACCGGGGAGCTGTTTTTT
CASSEPGESTGELFF
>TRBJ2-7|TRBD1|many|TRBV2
TGTGCCAGCAGTGTGGGGACAGGAGACTACGAGCAGTACTTC
CASSVGTGDYEQYF
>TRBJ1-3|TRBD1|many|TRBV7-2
TGTGCCAGCAGTGACAGGGCTGGAAACACCATATATTTT
CASSDRAGNTIYF
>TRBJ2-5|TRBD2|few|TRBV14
TGTGCCAGCAGTTCCGGGACTAGCGTGTACCAAGAGACCCAGTACTTC
CASSSGTSVYQETQYF
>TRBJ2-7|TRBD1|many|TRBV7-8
TGTGCCAGCAGCTTGGGGACAGGGGGCGCCAACTCCTACGAGCAGTACTTC
CASSLGTGGANSYEQYF
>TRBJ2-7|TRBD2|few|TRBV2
TGTGCCAGCAGTGATGTAACTAGCGGGTCCTACGAGCAGTACTTC
CASSDVTSGSYEQYF
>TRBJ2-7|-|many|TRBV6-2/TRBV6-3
TGTGCCAGCAGTTCCCACCCGGACAGCTCCTACGAGCAGTACTTC
CASSSHPDSSYEQYF
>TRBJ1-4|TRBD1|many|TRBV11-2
TGTGCCAGCAGCTCTCCACGATCCGGGACAGGGTCGGGAAAACTGTTTTTT
CASSSPRSGTGSGKLFF
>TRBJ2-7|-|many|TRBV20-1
TGCAGTGCTAGAGGGGCCAGGGGTTCCTACGAGCAGTACTTC
CSARGARGSYEQYF
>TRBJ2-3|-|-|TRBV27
TGTGCCAGCAGTTTATTGGGGGACGGGACTAGCACAGATACGCAGTATTTT
CASSLLGDGTSTDTQYF
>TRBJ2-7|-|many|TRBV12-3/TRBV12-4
TGTGCCAGCCAAAGTCGACTAGTCCCCGAGCAGTACTTC
CASQSRLVPEQYF
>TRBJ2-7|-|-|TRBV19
TGTGCCAGTAGTATTCCCGGAGGCAGAACCTACGAGCAGTACTTC
CASSIPGGRTYEQYF
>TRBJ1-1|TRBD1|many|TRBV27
TGTGCCAGCAGTTTACAAGGGGGCGCCAATGAAGCTTTCTTT
CASSLQGGANEAFF
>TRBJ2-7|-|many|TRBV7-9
TGTGCCAGCAGCTTTATCGGGTCCTACGAGCAGTACTTC
CASSFIGSYEQYF
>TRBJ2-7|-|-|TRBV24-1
TGTGCCACCAGTGATGGGCTCACCACCTACGAGCAGTACTTC
CATSDGLTTYEQYF
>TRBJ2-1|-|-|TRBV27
TGTGCCAGCAGTTTATCACCGGGGTCCAATGAGCAGTTCTTC
CASSLSPGSNEQFF
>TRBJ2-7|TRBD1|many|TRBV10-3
TGTGCCACCCGCTGGGCAGGGGGCATTTACGAGCAGTACTTC
CATRWAGGIYEQYF
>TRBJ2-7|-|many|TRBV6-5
TGTGCCAGCAGTTACTCGATCGGAGAGTACGAGCAGTACTTC
CASSYSIGEYEQYF
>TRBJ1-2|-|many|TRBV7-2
TGTGCCAGCGGATTCCCCGGGGGGAGAGGGTATGGCTACACCTTC
CASGFPGGRGYGYTF
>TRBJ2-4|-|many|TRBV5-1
TGCGCCAGCAGCTCCCCCGACGGCCTAGCCAAAAACATTCAGTACTTC
CASSSPDGLAKNIQYF
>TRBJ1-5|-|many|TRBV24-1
TGTGCCACCAGTGATATCAACCCCCAGCCCCAGCATTTT
CATSDINPQPQHF
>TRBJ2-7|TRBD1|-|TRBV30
TGTGCCTGGAACGACAGGGAACTCTACGAGCAGTACTTC
CAWNDRELYEQYF
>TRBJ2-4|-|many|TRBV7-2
TGTGCCAGCAGCTTAGTTCTCGGGGGACGGAGGAACATTCAGTACTTC
CASSLVLGGRRNIQYF
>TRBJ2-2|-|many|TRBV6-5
TGTGCCAGCAGTTACTCACAGCAGAACACCGGGGAGCTGTTTTTT
CASSYSQQNTGELFF
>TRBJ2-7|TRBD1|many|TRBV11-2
TGTGCCAGCAGCTTAGCGGGACAGGGTACTACCTACGAGCAGTACTTC
CASSLAGQGTTYEQYF
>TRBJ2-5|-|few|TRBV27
TGTGCCAGCAGTCCCAGGGCTAGGGGACCCTTCCAAGAGACCCAGTACTTC
CASSPRARGPFQETQYF
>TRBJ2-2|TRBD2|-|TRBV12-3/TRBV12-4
TGTGCCAGCAGTTTAAGGCTAGCGGGTAACACCGGGGAGCTGTTTTTT
CASSLRLAGNTGELFF
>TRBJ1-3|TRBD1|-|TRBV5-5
TGTGCCAGCAGCTTGGGACTGACAGGGATCCCGGGTGGAAACACCATATATTTT
CASSLGLTGIPGGNTIYF
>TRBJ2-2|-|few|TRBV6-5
TGTGCCAGCAGTTTCGACAGCCGGGAGCTGTTTTTT
CASSFDSRELFF
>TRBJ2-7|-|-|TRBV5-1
TGCGCCAGCAGCGCCTTGACAGGAACCTACGAGCAGTACTTC
CASSALTGTYEQYF
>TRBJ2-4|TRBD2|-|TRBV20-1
TGCAGTCCTGATAAATCCGGGACTAGCGCTCCGGCTGTAGCCAAAAACATTCAGTACTTC
CSPDKSGTSAPAVAKNIQYF
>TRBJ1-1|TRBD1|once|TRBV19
TGTGCCAGTAGCGGACGACAGGGTTCGGCGAACACTGAAGCTTTCTTT
CASSGRQGSANTEAFF
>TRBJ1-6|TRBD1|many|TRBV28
TGTGCCAGCAGTTTACCCACAGGGGGTCATTCACCCCTCCACTTT
CASSLPTGGHSPLHF
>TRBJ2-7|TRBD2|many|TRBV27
TGTGCCAGCCGCGCGCAAGCGGGAGTTGGGGAGCAGTACTTC
CASRAQAGVGEQYF
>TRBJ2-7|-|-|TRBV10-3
TGTGCCATCAGTGAGGGGCCCCAGCAGTACTTC
CAISEGPQQYF